Listed below are T cell receptor beta chains from one sample, sequenced in a study of shared clonotypes between healthy human individuals. Assay: immunoSEQ multiplex PCR; the TCRdb copy retains only in-frame clones and omits some. The sample records about 2,500,000 clones, approximately 90% being singletons. Sequencing was carried out using naive CD4+ T cells sorted from blood. The receptors shown here come from a man aged 18-30 years in good health. Both conserved end residues are part of each CDR3. A D gene is named only where the DNA matches it firmly. Some rows mark clone size as missing; the rest say once, few, many or name a class of expanded clone.

>TRBV15|.|TRBJ1-6|.
TGTGCCACCAGCTCCCAAGTGGGGAATTCACCCCTCCACTTT
CATSSQVGNSPLHF
>TRBV19|TRBD2|TRBJ2-1|.
TGTGCCAGTAGTAACCCGGGACTAAGGAATGAGCAGTTCTTC
CASSNPGLRNEQFF
>TRBV30|TRBD1|TRBJ1-6|.
TGTGCCTGGAGTGAACAGGGGAGTTCACCCCTCCACTTT
CAWSEQGSSPLHF
>TRBV5-1|TRBD2|TRBJ2-7|.
TGCGCCAGCAGCTTCGTAGCGGGCTACGAGCAGTACTTC
CASSFVAGYEQYF
>TRBV5-1|TRBD1|TRBJ2-7|.
TGCGCCAGCAGCTTGGGGACAGGATACTCCTACGAGCAGTACTTC
CASSLGTGYSYEQYF
>TRBV9|.|TRBJ2-3|once
TGTGCCAGCAGCGTAGAGCCCGGGACAGATACGCAGTATTTT
CASSVEPGTDTQYF
>TRBV27|.|TRBJ1-6|.
TGTGCCAGCAGTTACGACAGCGGGAATAATTCACCCCTCCACTTT
CASSYDSGNNSPLHF
>TRBV18|TRBD1|TRBJ1-2|.
TGTGCCAGCTCACTACCAGGGACAGGTAAAGGCTACACCTTC
CASSLPGTGKGYTF
>TRBV4-1|TRBD1|TRBJ1-5|.
TGCGCCAGCAGCCATGCCGGGACAGGGGTGACTCATTTT
CASSHAGTGVTHF
>TRBV7-3|.|TRBJ2-1|once
TGTGCCAGCAGCTCGCTAGGGGGGTACAATGAGCAGTTCTTC
CASSSLGGYNEQFF
>TRBV5-6|.|TRBJ2-7|once
TGTGCCAGCAGCTTGACCGAGCGTAGTTCCTACGAGCAGTACTTC
CASSLTERSSYEQYF
>TRBV18|.|TRBJ1-5|.
TGTGCCAGCTCACCCAATGACAACTCAAATCAGCCCCAGCATTTT
CASSPNDNSNQPQHF
>TRBV7-2|.|TRBJ2-1|.
TGTGCCAGCAGGGGGAGCCAGGCCTACAATGAGCAGTTCTTC
CASRGSQAYNEQFF
>TRBV2|TRBD1|TRBJ1-1|once
TGTGCCAGCAGAACAGGGGGCGCGTATCACACTGAAGCTTTCTTT
CASRTGGAYHTEAFF
>TRBV10-3|TRBD2|TRBJ2-3|.
TGTGCCATCAGTGAGTCGGGGACTAGCGGGAGGTCGGGGACGCAGTATTTT
CAISESGTSGRSGTQYF
>TRBV7-2|.|TRBJ2-5|.
TGTGCCAGCAGCTTAGGTCCAGGGAAAACACAAGAGACCCAGTACTTC
CASSLGPGKTQETQYF
>TRBV18|TRBD1|TRBJ2-7|.
TGTGCCAGCTCACTACAGGGACAGGGGGCGGGAGAGCAGTACTTC
CASSLQGQGAGEQYF
>TRBV18|.|TRBJ1-3|.
TGTGCCAGCTCACCTCTCGGAAACACCATATATTTT
CASSPLGNTIYF
>TRBV7-2|TRBD1|TRBJ2-7|.
TGTGCCAGCAGCCAGCAATCCGGGACAGCCTCCTACGAGCAGTACTTC
CASSQQSGTASYEQYF
>TRBV7-2|TRBD2|TRBJ2-7|.
TGTGCCAGCAGCGGTGGGGGACTAGCTGGGTCCTACGAGCAGTACTTC
CASSGGGLAGSYEQYF
>TRBV5-6|.|TRBJ1-1|.
TGTGCCAGCAGCGTCGTCCCAGGCACTGAAGCTTTCTTT
CASSVVPGTEAFF
>TRBV6-6|.|TRBJ1-5|once
TGTGCCAGCAGTCGGGACCACAATCAGCCCCAGCATTTT
CASSRDHNQPQHF
>TRBV30|.|TRBJ2-2|.
TGTGCCTGGTACCAGGACTGGAACTTCACCGGGGAGCTGTTTTTT
CAWYQDWNFTGELFF
>TRBV18|.|TRBJ2-7|.
TGTGCCAGCTCACCAGGGAATGTCTACGAGCAGTACTTC
CASSPGNVYEQYF
>TRBV6-5|.|TRBJ1-4|.
TGTGCCAGCAGTTACATACAGGGCGGCGAAAAACTGTTTTTT
CASSYIQGGEKLFF
>TRBV6-5|.|TRBJ2-7|.
TGTGCCAGCAGTTCGCCGACGCAAACTGGCGGCGAGCAGTACTTC
CASSSPTQTGGEQYF
>TRBV7-3|.|TRBJ2-1|.
TGTGCCAGCAGCGTAAACAGGGATTCGGAGCAGTTCTTC
CASSVNRDSEQFF
>TRBV7-6|TRBD1|TRBJ2-2|.
TGTGCCAGCAGCTCGCCACGGGACAGAAACACCGGGGAGCTGTTTTTT
CASSSPRDRNTGELFF
>TRBV19|.|TRBJ2-1|once
TGTGCCAGTAGTATGGGTCACAATGAGCAGTTCTTC
CASSMGHNEQFF
>TRBV25-1|.|TRBJ1-6|.
TGTGCCAGCAGTGACAGGGATAATTCACCCCTCCACTTT
CASSDRDNSPLHF